Presented here are 19 T cell receptor beta chains from one specimen sequenced in a study of T cells in Graves' hyperthyroidism and ophthalmopathy. Amplification of TCR beta CDR3 regions used RNA as the template. A first-round RT-PCR of the TCR CDR3 used the HTBI primer set. TCRdb analysed the multiplex PCR reads with MiXCR anew, one entry per CDR3 protein. The sample lists 500,000 to 650,000 distinct CDR3 sequences; around 15% were seen once. The material sequenced was blood. The receptors were sampled from a woman aged 40 to 50 with Graves' hyperthyroidism.

The chain has TRBV18 and TRBJ2-5; TRBD1 aligns across 8 bases. Germline trimming cut 4 bases from V and 5 bases from J; bases unmatched to any gene: 6. CDR1 and CDR2 from the germline V gene are KGHSH and LQKENI. This CDR3 has 14 residues. The CDR3 DNA follows: TGTGCCAGCTCACGCCAGGGGGCTCATGAGACCCAGTACTTC. Translating it yields CASSRQGAHETQYF.

This clonotype was seen at least ten times. This CDR3 reads CASSRRTSTDTQYF. The CDR3 DNA is TGCGCCAGCAGCCGCCGGACTAGCACAGATACGCAGTATTTT. The chain employs TRBV5-1 and TRBJ2-3; tentative D call: TRBD2 (5 bases). The germline CDR1 and CDR2 sequences are SGHRS and YFSETQ. The CDR3 runs to 14 residues. Trimming stripped 4 bases from V and 0 bases from J, with 9 bases between.

This clonotype was counted only a few times. Just one base apart from a much larger clone, this may be a read error. This chain links TRBV2 with TRBJ2-1, with 12 bases lining up with TRBD2. Germline lookup yields CDR1 SNHLY and CDR2 FYNNEI. This CDR3 has 15 amino acids. Germline trimming cut 7 bases from V and 4 bases from J; bases unmatched to any gene: 5. CDR3 loop: CASTRTSGDYNEQFF. DNA for the CDR3: TGTGCCAGCACAAGGACTAGCGGGGATTACAATGAGCAGTTCTTC.

This clonotype was counted many times. The V gene is TRBV7-8, the J gene TRBJ2-3; no firm D call. V dropped 3 bases and J dropped 5 bases, with 6 bases sitting between them. The CDR3 contains 12 residues. Germline V gives CDR1 SGHVS, CDR2 FQNEAQ. In DNA, the CDR3 is TGTGCCAGCAGCTTTCTTAGAGATACGCAGTATTTT. Translated, it gives CASSFLRDTQYF. Drawing the rest from reference TRBV7-8 and TRBJ2-3, the complete variable domain is GAGVSQSPRYKVAKRGQDVALRCDPISGHVSLFWYQQALGQGPEFLTYFQNEAQLDKSGLPSDRFFAERPEGSVSTLKIQRTQQEDSAVYLCASSFLRDTQYFGPGTRLTVL.

This clonotype was recorded only once. V is TRBV6-1 and J is TRBJ2-1; D call uncertain. This CDR3 has 12 amino acids. V was shortened by 7 bases and J by 14 bases, with 18 bases between the two germline ends. CDR1 MNHNS and CDR2 SASEGT come from the germline V gene. In nucleotides, the CDR3 is TGTGCCAGCACCGGGCGGCTAGATCGTAAGTTCTTC. Its translation is CASTGRLDRKFF.

A word on this clonotype: This sequence may be a read error, since a much larger clone differs from it by one base. The chain recombines TRBV18 with TRBJ1-1, with a weak D call TRBD1 (6 bases). CDR1 is KGHSH and CDR2 is LQKENI in the germline V gene. The CDR3 consists of 15 residues. The CDR3 spells CANSHRQDMNTEAFF. CDR3 nucleotides: TGTGCCAACTCACACCGACAGGACATGAACACTGAAGCTTTCTTT. The complete variable domain, with remaining parts taken from reference TRBV18 and TRBJ1-1, reads NAGVMQNPRHLVRRRGQEARLRCSPMKGHSHVYWYRQLPEEGLKFMVYLQKENIIDESGMPKERFSAEFPKEGPSILRIQQVVRGDSAAYFCANSHRQDMNTEAFFGQGTRLTVV.

This clonotype was detected ten times or more. The chain carries TRBV7-3 and TRBJ2-2, with D possibly TRBD1 on 5 matching bases. The length of the CDR3 is 16 residues. Germline values: CDR1 SGHTA, CDR2 FQGTGA. The germline V and J ends were trimmed by 5 bases and 7 bases, with 20 bases remaining between them. The CDR3 region is CASSTNAAGKGGELFF. CDR3 DNA: TGTGCCAGCAGCACAAACGCGGCAGGGAAGGGCGGGGAGCTGTTTTTT.

Ten or more counts support this clonotype. The rearrangement joins TRBV7-8 to TRBJ2-2, with TRBD1 identical over 7 bases. In germline, CDR1 is SGHVS, CDR2 FQNEAQ. The CDR3 totals 15 residues. V lost 4 bases and J lost 2; bases outside the gene matches: 4. DNA for the CDR3: TGTGCCAGCAGCTACCGACAGGGAAACACCGGGGAGCTGTTTTTT. Residues: CASSYRQGNTGELFF. Combining the CDR3 with reference TRBV7-8 and TRBJ2-2 gives the whole variable domain GAGVSQSPRYKVAKRGQDVALRCDPISGHVSLFWYQQALGQGPEFLTYFQNEAQLDKSGLPSDRFFAERPEGSVSTLKIQRTQQEDSAVYLCASSYRQGNTGELFFGEGSRLTVL.

There are many counts of this clonotype. The chain links TRBV7-9 to TRBJ2-1, with 9 bases fitting TRBD1. The germline V gene encodes CDR1 SEHNR and CDR2 FQNEAQ (reference sequence). V shed 2 bases, J shed 6 bases, and the junction held 8 bases outside the gene matches. The CDR3 has 16 amino acids. CDR3 sequence (DNA): TGTGCCAGCAGCTTAATTGGGACAGGGCCCGGCAATGAGCAGTTCTTC. Its protein is CASSLIGTGPGNEQFF.

This clonotype was detected many times. The rearrangement joins TRBV12-3 or TRBV12-4 to TRBJ1-1; tentatively, D is TRBD1 (5 bases). The V and J ends lost 1 base and 5 bases respectively, with 8 bases between them. CDR3 size: 13 residues. Here the CDR3 DNA reads TGTGCCAGCAGTTTAGGAGGGGAAACTGAAGCTTTCTTT. It codes for CASSLGGETEAFF.

This clonotype was seen more than once but under ten times. The V and J genes are TRBV6-1 and TRBJ2-1, with no clear D. CDR1 is MNHNS, CDR2 SASEGT, per germline. This CDR3 contains 14 residues. The V end lost 7 bases, the J end lost 0 bases, and 10 bases lay between the germline ends. The CDR3 coding sequence is TGTGCCAGCAATCCAGGCCGCTCCTACAATGAGCAGTTCTTC. Protein product: CASNPGRSYNEQFF.

This clonotype was found many times. The chain links TRBV12-3 or TRBV12-4 to TRBJ2-2; 7 positions agree with TRBD2. The ends lost 5 bases at V and 6 bases at J; junction bases unmatched: 12. There are 16 residues in the CDR3. The CDR3 DNA is TGTGCCAGCAGTCCAGCGGGGAGGGGACGGCCCGGGGAGCTGTTTTTT. Translation gives CASSPAGRGRPGELFF.

There are many counts of this clonotype. CDR3 DNA sequence: TGTGCCAGCTCACCCCGGACTAGCGGCCCCTACAATGAGCAGTTCTTC. This translates into CASSPRTSGPYNEQFF. J is TRBJ2-1 and V is TRBV18, with 10 positions matching TRBD2. Trimming removed 3 bases from V and 2 bases from J; junction bases left unmatched: 4. The germline CDR1 and CDR2 sequences are KGHSH and LQKENI. The CDR3 covers 16 residues.

This clonotype was counted many times. V is TRBV20-1 and J is TRBJ2-5; D is perhaps TRBD1 or TRBD2 (5 bases each). Trimming removed 0 bases at V and 1 base at J, with 12 bases between. The CDR3 consists of 15 residues. Per the germline V gene, CDR1 is DFQATT and CDR2 is SNEGSKA (reference sequence). For the CDR3, the DNA is TGCAGTGCTAGAGATAGTAGGGACGTCCAAGAGACCCAGTACTTC. This sequence encodes CSARDSRDVQETQYF.

In this sample, this clonotype turned up many times. The chain links TRBV20-1 to TRBJ2-7; 7 bases line up with TRBD2. Trimming took 0 bases from V and 6 from J; bases not matched to a gene: 8. CDR1 is DFQATT and CDR2 is SNEGSKA in the germline V gene (reference sequence). The CDR3 totals 14 residues. CDR3 sequence (DNA): TGCAGTGCTAGAGATTGGGAGGGACGGGGCGAGCAGTACTTC. Translation gives CSARDWEGRGEQYF.

This clonotype has a count of ten or more. V and J are TRBV28 and TRBJ2-3, with TRBD2 identical over 11 bases. The CDR3 is 16 residues long. Germline lookup yields CDR1 MDHEN and CDR2 SYDVKM. Trimming at V came to 4 bases and at J to 4 bases, leaving 7 bases not matched to a gene. The CDR3 region has the DNA TGTGCCAGCAGTTCACCCTCTAGCGGGAGGCCAGATACGCAGTATTTT. It is translated as CASSSPSSGRPDTQYF.

This clonotype was seen ten or more times. The chain employs TRBV7-8 and TRBJ2-7, with D possibly being TRBD1 or TRBD2 (5 bases each). Between the trimmed V and J ends, which lost 4 bases and 5 bases, there was a span of 15 bases. The CDR3 length is 14 residues. Germline V gene sequence: CDR1 SGHVS, CDR2 FQNEAQ. CDR3 region: CASSSGTTPHEQYF. DNA for the CDR3: TGTGCCAGCAGCTCCGGGACGACCCCCCACGAGCAGTACTTC.

This clonotype was seen many times. The J gene is TRBJ2-1, the V gene TRBV5-1, with TRBD2 matching 8 bases. CDR1 and CDR2 (germline): SGHRS, YFSETQ. The CDR3 spans 16 residues. Germline trimming cut 6 bases from V and 1 base from J; bases unmatched to any gene: 9. In DNA, the CDR3 is TGCGCCAGCACCCGTAACGGGAGGGTTTCCTACAATGAGCAGTTCTTC. Translating it yields CASTRNGRVSYNEQFF.

J is TRBJ2-7 and V is TRBV6-6, with 7 bases matching TRBD2. This CDR3 region has 14 residues. V shed 2 bases, J shed 0 bases, and the junction held 1 base outside the gene matches. The germline V gene encodes CDR1 MNHNY and CDR2 SVGAGI (reference sequence). CDR3 coding DNA: TGTGCCAGCAGTTACGGGACTATCTCCTACGAGCAGTACTTC. Its protein product is CASSYGTISYEQYF.